The next 30 T cell receptor beta chains were all read from a single sample in a study of CD8+ T cells in alopecia areata. The sequencing template was cDNA reverse transcribed from extracted RNA. The method was immunoSEQ multiplex PCR; TCRdb's version includes in-frame clones alone and lacks a portion of them. The repertoire consists of roughly 200,000 clones, with approximately 60% occurring once and the leading ten covering around 5.1%. The source material was CD8+ T cells sorted from blood. The receptors here all came from a human donor in good health.

This rearrangement joins TRBV6-6 to TRBJ2-2, with 7 nucleotides matching TRBD1. V shed 5 bases and J 3 bases; nucleotides not matched to a gene: 9. In germline, CDR1 is MNHNY, CDR2 SVGAGI (reference sequence). This CDR3 has 16 residues. The CDR3 loop is CASSTSGTAHTGELFF. CDR3 in DNA: TGTGCCAGCAGTACATCCGGGACAGCCCACACCGGGGAGCTGTTTTTT.

The chain is built from TRBV30 and TRBJ1-2; 9 nucleotides agree with TRBD1. V shed 1 base, J shed 4 bases, and the junction held 4 bases outside the gene matches. CDR1 and CDR2 (germline): GTSNPN, SVGIG (reference sequence). This CDR3 spans 14 amino acids. The CDR3 protein is CAWSDVTGGYGYTF. Here the CDR3 DNA reads TGTGCCTGGAGTGACGTGACAGGGGGCTATGGCTACACCTTC.

V and J are TRBV11-2 and TRBJ2-2; 14 bases fit TRBD2. Germline V gene sequence: CDR1 SGHAT, CDR2 FQNNGV. This CDR3 region has 18 residues. The V gene end was trimmed by 4 bases and the J gene end by 0 bases; junction bases not matched to a gene: 4. CDR3 sequence: CASSSRTSGGSNTGELFF. The CDR3 coding sequence is TGTGCCAGCAGCTCGCGGACTAGCGGGGGGTCGAACACCGGGGAGCTGTTTTTT.

The chain combines TRBV2 with TRBJ2-7; D gene unclear. From germline, CDR1 is SNHLY and CDR2 FYNNEI. Trimming cost V 2 bases and J 3 bases, with 5 bases left between them. The CDR3 runs 12 residues. CDR3 region: CASSELNYEQYF. The DNA for the CDR3 is TGTGCCAGCAGTGAACTTAACTACGAGCAGTACTTC.

This clone was detected only a few times. V and J are TRBV29-1 and TRBJ2-6, with D uncertain. Deletions cut 6 bases from V and 2 bases from J, with 8 bases between. This CDR3 contains 13 residues. CDR1 and CDR2 (germline): SQVTM, ANQGSEA. The CDR3 DNA is TGCAGCGTGATGGGTACTGGGGCCAACGTCCTGACTTTC. Protein sequence: CSVMGTGANVLTF.

The chain employs TRBV7-9 and TRBJ2-5; the D gene is possibly TRBD1 (5 bases). Germline V CDR1 and CDR2: SEHNR, FQNEAQ (reference sequence). This CDR3 has 15 residues. Trimming shortened V by 5 bases and J by 3 bases, and 16 bases separated the two germline ends. CDR3 nucleotides: TGTGCCAGCAGCGCCCCTTCAGGGTGGGAAGAGACCCAGTACTTC. Protein product: CASSAPSGWEETQYF.

The genes are TRBV4-1 and TRBJ2-7; 7 bases match TRBD1. V lost 3 bases, J lost 0 bases, and 5 bases stayed unmatched. Germline CDR1 is MGHRA and CDR2 is YSYEKL. The CDR3 runs 15 residues. Here the CDR3 DNA reads TGCGCCAGCAGCCAGGGGGACAGTACCTCCTACGAGCAGTACTTC. Its translation: CASSQGDSTSYEQYF.

This clone showed up just a few times. This chain links TRBV6-4 with TRBJ2-1; 9 nucleotides align to TRBD2. This CDR3 comprises 15 residues. Trimming removed 6 bases from V and 4 bases from J; junction bases left unmatched: 7. Germline V gene lookup returns CDR1 MRHNA and CDR2 SNTAGT. The CDR3 sequence is CASSRAAGGYNEQFF. The CDR3 region has the DNA TGTGCCAGCAGCCGAGCAGCGGGGGGTTACAATGAGCAGTTCTTC.

This chain joins TRBV13 and TRBJ2-3, with TRBD2 matching over 10 bases. CDR3 length equals 16 residues. The trim removed 4 bases at V and 5 bases at J, leaving 9 bases unmatched. CDR1 is PRHDT, CDR2 FYEKMQ, per germline (reference sequence). As DNA, the CDR3 is TGTGCCAGCAGCTCGGCTAGCGGGGGACTCCGAGATACGCAGTATTTT. Residues: CASSSASGGLRDTQYF.

V gene TRBV28 combines with J gene TRBJ1-3; a weak D match, TRBD1 (5 bases). The V and J ends lost 5 bases and 8 bases respectively, with 7 bases between them. CDR1 is MDHEN, CDR2 SYDVKM, per germline. This CDR3 region has 11 residues. CDR3 nucleotides: TGTGCCAGCAGTCTAGGGGACACCATATATTTT. As protein: CASSLGDTIYF.

The rearrangement uses TRBV6-5 and TRBJ1-1, with D unclear. This CDR3 has 14 residues. The germline V gene has CDR1 MNHEY and CDR2 SVGAGI. Trimming took off 0 bases at V and 0 bases at J, with 5 bases between the two ends. The CDR3 sequence: CASSYSEMNTEAFF. CDR3 nucleotides: TGTGCCAGCAGTTACTCTGAAATGAACACTGAAGCTTTCTTT.

The chain employs TRBV7-9 and TRBJ2-7; 9 bases line up with TRBD1. This CDR3 spans 15 amino acids. V shed 10 bases, J shed 3 bases, and the junction held 13 bases outside the gene matches. Germline V gives CDR1 SEHNR, CDR2 FQNEAQ (reference sequence). The CDR3 bases are TGTGCCACGTACGACGGCGGACAGGGGTTCTACGAGCAGTACTTC. Its protein product is CATYDGGQGFYEQYF.

The V call is TRBV5-6, the J call TRBJ1-2; 7 bases fit TRBD1. Losses at the gene ends were 5 bases for V and 3 bases for J; bases not matched to a gene: 13. The germline gives CDR1 SGHDT, CDR2 YYEEEE. The CDR3 covers 16 residues. The CDR3 DNA is TGTGCCAGCAGGGCTGAACAGGGGAACGTTGACTATGGCTACACCTTC. Its protein is CASRAEQGNVDYGYTF. Supplemented by reference TRBV5-6 and TRBJ1-2, the full variable domain reads DAGVTQSPTHLIKTRGQQVTLRCSPKSGHDTVSWYQQALGQGPQFIFQYYEEEERQRGNFPDRFSGHQFPNYSSELNVNALLLGDSALYLCASRAEQGNVDYGYTFGSGTRLTVV.

The chain recombines TRBV6-5 with TRBJ2-1; D is undetermined. Trimming cost V 3 bases and J 10 bases, with 10 bases left between them. Germline V gene data show CDR1 as MNHEY and CDR2 as SVGAGI. The CDR3 contains 12 residues. The CDR3 loop is CASSYSGSEQFF. The CDR3 region has the DNA TGTGCCAGCAGTTATTCAGGAAGCGAGCAGTTCTTC.

The chain carries TRBV15 and TRBJ1-5; unclear D gene. Trimming took 4 bases from V and 2 from J, leaving 6 bases between them. Germline lookup yields CDR1 LNHNV and CDR2 YYDKDF (reference sequence). The CDR3 is made up of 13 amino acids. For the CDR3, the DNA is TGTGCCACCAGCACGGAGGGCAATCAGCCCCAGCATTTT. This sequence encodes CATSTEGNQPQHF.

This chain joins TRBV7-9 and TRBJ2-1; unclear D gene. Trimming took 1 base from V and 4 from J, leaving 5 bases between them. The CDR3 covers 13 residues. Germline lookup yields CDR1 SEHNR and CDR2 FQNEAQ (reference sequence). CDR3 DNA sequence: TGTGCCAGCAGCTTAGTTCAGTACAATGAGCAGTTCTTC. Protein sequence: CASSLVQYNEQFF. Using reference TRBV7-9 and TRBJ2-1 for the parts outside the CDR3, the full variable domain is DTGVSQNPRHKITKRGQNVTFRCDPISEHNRLYWYRQTLGQGPEFLTYFQNEAQLEKSRLLSDRFSAERPKGSFSTLEIQRTEQGDSAMYLCASSLVQYNEQFFGPGTRLTVL.

The chain joins TRBV7-2 to TRBJ2-7; the match to TRBD2 covers 7 bases. CDR1 SGHTA and CDR2 FQGNSA come from the germline V gene. V lost 5 bases and J lost 6; bases outside the gene matches: 10. There are 14 residues in the CDR3. CDR3 in DNA: TGTGCCAGCAGCCCGTCCCCCGGGGGGTCCGAGCAGTACTTC. It yields the protein CASSPSPGGSEQYF.

CDR3 sequence reads: CASSEASGGAGELFF. The CDR3 DNA sequence: TGTGCCAGCAGCGAGGCTAGCGGGGGGGCCGGGGAGCTGTTTTTT. This chain connects TRBV5-6 to TRBJ2-2; TRBD2 agrees at 12 bases. This CDR3 spans 15 amino acids. In germline, CDR1 is SGHDT, CDR2 YYEEEE. Trimming cost V 4 bases and J 6 bases; bases outside gene matches: 4.

The DNA of the CDR3 is TGTGCCAGCAGTGAATCGGGGCAAGAAGCTTTCTTT. Its translation is CASSESGQEAFF. The gene calls are TRBV2 and TRBJ1-1; possible D gene TRBD1, 5 bases. The ends were cut back, 2 bases at V and 8 bases at J, with 9 bases in the middle. The germline CDR1 and CDR2 sequences are SNHLY and FYNNEI. The CDR3 runs 12 residues.

The chain employs TRBV4-1 and TRBJ2-3; no clear D gene. Germline assignment: CDR1 MGHRA and CDR2 YSYEKL. This CDR3 has 13 residues. V was trimmed by 1 base and J by 6 bases, leaving 8 bases between them. CDR3: CASSQGLGDTQYF. CDR3 nucleotides: TGCGCCAGCAGCCAAGGGCTCGGGGATACGCAGTATTTT.

V and J are TRBV25-1 and TRBJ1-1; D is unclear. The CDR3 totals 11 residues. The V gene's germline CDR1 is MGHDK and CDR2 SYGVNS. Trimming left V 7 bases short and J 4 bases short, with 7 bases between. The CDR3: CASMVGTEAFF. CDR3 coding DNA: TGTGCCAGCATGGTCGGCACTGAAGCTTTCTTT.

This clone was counted ten times or more. J is TRBJ2-3 and V is TRBV27; D is uncertain. Germline V lookup: CDR1 MNHEY, CDR2 SMNVEV (reference sequence). CDR3 length equals 17 residues. V was pared by 1 base and J by 0 bases, with 14 bases between. For the CDR3, the DNA is TGTGCCAGCAGTTTATTTCCTCCGATATCTAGCACAGATACGCAGTATTTT. Translated: CASSLFPPISSTDTQYF.

In DNA, the CDR3 is TGTGCCAGCAGCCAAACAGGGTCGGGCACTGAAGCTTTCTTT. It translates to CASSQTGSGTEAFF. V usage is TRBV7-9 and J usage is TRBJ1-1, with a tentative D call TRBD1 (6 bases). V was trimmed by 5 bases and J by 4 bases, leaving 14 bases between them. Germline assignment: CDR1 SEHNR and CDR2 FQNEAQ (reference sequence). There are 14 residues in the CDR3.

The table lists this clone with a few counts. The chain is built from TRBV7-4 and TRBJ1-5, with 10 bases aligning to TRBD1. The germline V gene has CDR1 SGHVT and CDR2 SQSDAQ. CDR3 length: 17 amino acids. The V segment lost 1 base and the J segment 3 bases; nucleotides outside the gene matches: 6. Here the CDR3 reads CASSLGSGTGDNQPQHF. DNA of the CDR3: TGTGCCAGCAGCTTAGGCTCCGGGACAGGGGACAATCAGCCCCAGCATTTT.

V is TRBV4-1 and J is TRBJ1-1, with a tentative D call TRBD1 (5 bases). Trimming left V 4 bases short and J 8 bases short, with 11 bases between. This CDR3 region has 12 residues. Germline CDR1 and CDR2: MGHRA and YSYEKL. CDR3 loop: CASSPGPGEAFF. CDR3 DNA sequence: TGCGCCAGCAGCCCTGGGCCAGGGGAAGCTTTCTTT.

This clone was picked up a small number of times. The rearrangement links TRBV19 to TRBJ2-1; 12 positions agree with TRBD2. Germline V lookup: CDR1 LNHDA, CDR2 SQIVND (reference sequence). CDR3 size: 15 residues. The V and J ends lost 6 bases and 4 bases, in that order; junction bases with no gene match: 4. The DNA of the CDR3 is TGTGCCAGTAGCCCCACTAGCGGGGGGTACAATGAGCAGTTCTTC. Encoded protein: CASSPTSGGYNEQFF.

This clone occurred a few times. V is TRBV15 and J is TRBJ2-5; D is unclear. Germline lookup yields CDR1 LNHNV and CDR2 YYDKDF (reference sequence). Trimming shortened V by 0 bases and J by 2 bases, and 10 bases separated the two germline ends. The length of the CDR3 is 15 residues. The CDR3 protein is CATSRDRTEQETQYF. The CDR3, as DNA: TGTGCCACCAGCAGAGATAGGACGGAACAAGAGACCCAGTACTTC. Supplemented by reference TRBV15 and TRBJ2-5, the full variable domain reads DAMVIQNPRYQVTQFGKPVTLSCSQTLNHNVMYWYQQKSSQAPKLLFHYYDKDFNNEADTPDNFQSRRPNTSFCFLDIRSPGLGDTAMYLCATSRDRTEQETQYFGPGTRLLVL.

The gene calls are TRBV15 and TRBJ1-4; weak D call: TRBD1 (6 bases). The V gene lost 1 base and the J gene lost 7 bases, with 16 bases spanning the gap. This CDR3 spans 16 amino acids. CDR1 is LNHNV, CDR2 YYDKDF, per germline (reference sequence). CDR3 nucleotides: TGTGCCACCAGCAGAGGACCTACAGGGATAGCTGAAAAACTGTTTTTT. Encoded protein: CATSRGPTGIAEKLFF. The variable domain in full, with the rest retrieved from reference TRBV15 and TRBJ1-4, is DAMVIQNPRYQVTQFGKPVTLSCSQTLNHNVMYWYQQKSSQAPKLLFHYYDKDFNNEADTPDNFQSRRPNTSFCFLDIRSPGLGDTAMYLCATSRGPTGIAEKLFFGSGTQLSVL.

This clone appeared a single time. This specimen includes other DNA sequences encoding the same CDR3. The rearrangement joins TRBV27 to TRBJ2-7, with TRBD1 matching 8 bases. Trimming cost V 3 bases and J 4 bases; bases outside gene matches: 5. Germline V gene data show CDR1 as MNHEY and CDR2 as SMNVEV (reference sequence). This CDR3 has 14 residues. The CDR3 nucleotides are TGTGCCAGCAGTTTTGGAGACAGGGGATACGAGCAGTACTTC. Protein sequence: CASSFGDRGYEQYF.

This clone was observed many times. The chain has TRBV2 and TRBJ2-3; no clear D. The CDR3 extends over 13 amino acids. Looked up from germline, CDR1 is SNHLY and CDR2 is FYNNEI. V gave up 11 bases and J gave up 1 base, with 13 bases separating them. The CDR3, as DNA: TGTGCCGATTCGGGCTCTGGCACAGATACGCAGTATTTT. Its protein product is CADSGSGTDTQYF.